The 23 T cell receptor beta chains in this list originate from one sample, sequenced in a study of blood T cell repertoires in COVID-19. Clones were sequenced by immunoSEQ multiplex PCR, and TCRdb holds only the in-frame ones, with some missing. The sample has 300,000 to 400,000 clones, 88% seen once. The sample taken for sequencing was peripheral blood. The receptors derive from a woman aged 25 to 39 with COVID-19, enrolled during active disease.

This clone was detected once. DNA for the CDR3: TGCGCCAGCAGCCCCGACAGGGGTACCAATCAGCCCCAGCATTTT. Protein: CASSPDRGTNQPQHF. The chain has TRBV4-1 and TRBJ1-5; 8 nucleotides line up with TRBD1. The germline V gene encodes CDR1 MGHRA and CDR2 YSYEKL. Germline trimming cut 4 bases from V and 3 bases from J; bases unmatched to any gene: 5. The CDR3 consists of 15 residues.

The chain recombines TRBV4-1 with TRBJ1-1, with D hard to call. In germline, CDR1 is MGHRA, CDR2 YSYEKL. V shed 1 base and J shed 11 bases, with 8 bases lying between them. The CDR3 runs to 11 residues. CDR3 coding DNA: TGCGCCAGCAGCCAAGGTCGTCGGGCTTTCTTT. Amino acids: CASSQGRRAFF.

J is TRBJ2-3 and V is TRBV4-1; D gene uncertain. The CDR3 is made up of 11 amino acids. Between the trimmed V and J ends, which lost 4 bases and 5 bases, there was a span of 4 bases. From germline, CDR1 is MGHRA and CDR2 YSYEKL. This chain's CDR3 is CASSPGDTQYF. In nucleotides, the CDR3 is TGCGCCAGCAGCCCCGGAGATACGCAGTATTTT.

The V gene is TRBV12-5, the J gene TRBJ1-1, with D possibly TRBD1 on 5 matching bases. There are 13 residues in the CDR3. Germline CDR1 reads LGHNT; CDR2 reads FRNRAP. Trimming left V 4 bases short and J 4 bases short, with 10 bases between. The CDR3 here is CASGSQVGTEAFF. Here the CDR3 DNA reads TGTGCTAGTGGTTCACAGGTCGGCACTGAAGCTTTCTTT.

The chain combines TRBV29-1 with TRBJ2-2; D might be TRBD1 (5 bases). The length of the CDR3 is 12 residues. The germline CDR1 and CDR2 sequences are SQVTM and ANQGSEA. Trimming took 7 bases from V and 5 from J, leaving 11 bases between them. The CDR3 sequence is CSAGHGTGELFF. CDR3 DNA: TGCAGCGCCGGACACGGAACCGGGGAGCTGTTTTTT.

The chain combines TRBV7-9 with TRBJ1-1; D is unresolved. Trimming removed 8 bases at V and 3 bases at J, with 16 bases between. The germline gives CDR1 SEHNR, CDR2 FQNEAQ (reference sequence). This CDR3 contains 14 residues. The CDR3 is CASQQPREDTEAFF. The CDR3 DNA reads TGTGCCAGCCAGCAGCCCCGAGAGGACACTGAAGCTTTCTTT.

This clone has just a few counts. J is TRBJ2-1 and V is TRBV10-3; D gene uncertain. V dropped 0 bases and J dropped 9 bases, with 9 bases sitting between them. Per the germline V gene, CDR1 is ENHRY and CDR2 is SYGVKD. The CDR3 has 13 residues. This chain's CDR3 is CAISESNSGEQFF. The CDR3 bases are TGTGCCATCAGTGAGTCGAATTCAGGTGAGCAGTTCTTC.

The rearrangement links TRBV27 to TRBJ2-1, with 11 bases fitting TRBD2. V lost 0 bases, J lost 6 bases, and 1 base stayed unmatched. The length of the CDR3 is 15 residues. The germline V gene encodes CDR1 MNHEY and CDR2 SMNVEV (reference sequence). The CDR3 DNA is TGTGCCAGCAGTTTATCTAGCGGGGGGGGCAATGAGCAGTTCTTC. Its protein product is CASSLSSGGGNEQFF.

The chain is built from TRBV28 and TRBJ1-2; no clear D. Germline loops: CDR1 MDHEN, CDR2 SYDVKM. CDR3 length equals 12 residues. V lost 10 bases, J lost 8 bases, and 17 bases lay in between. For the CDR3, the DNA is TGTGCCACCGAAACTCACCCGGGGGGCTACACCTTC. It is translated as CATETHPGGYTF.

The chain links TRBV4-1 to TRBJ2-1; 9 bases are a match to TRBD2. V trimming: 0 bases; J trimming: 15 bases; junction bases outside the gene matches: 15. This CDR3 region has 16 residues. Germline CDR1 and CDR2: MGHRA and YSYEKL. The CDR3 nucleotides are TGCGCCAGCAGCCAAGATAAGCGGGGGGCCGAATTGAAGCTGTTCTTC. Encoded protein: CASSQDKRGAELKLFF.

This clone was detected ten times or more. CDR3 sequence (DNA): TGTGCCAGCACCCCGGGACAGGGTTATCTCAATCAGCCCCAGCATTTT. The encoded protein is CASTPGQGYLNQPQHF. The J gene is TRBJ1-5, the V gene TRBV6-6; 9 bases map to TRBD1. CDR1 is MNHNY, CDR2 SVGAGI, per germline (reference sequence). V shed 7 bases and J 3 bases; nucleotides not matched to a gene: 10. The CDR3 is 16 residues long.

The chain joins TRBV14 to TRBJ1-2, with TRBD1 matching over 11 bases. This CDR3 spans 12 amino acids. Germline V lookup: CDR1 SGHDN, CDR2 FVKESK. V shed 6 bases, J shed 11 bases, and the junction held 5 bases outside the gene matches. The CDR3 here is CASRKGQGDYTF. CDR3 DNA sequence: TGTGCCAGCAGAAAGGGACAGGGGGATTACACCTTC.

The V and J genes are TRBV12-3 or TRBV12-4 and TRBJ1-2; weak D call: TRBD1 (5 bases). V shed 3 bases and J shed 8 bases, with 10 bases lying between them. This CDR3 has 12 amino acids. The CDR3 DNA reads as TGTGCCAGCAGTTTTGGGGGGATAGGCTACACCTTC. This sequence encodes CASSFGGIGYTF.

The chain employs TRBV7-9 and TRBJ2-2; TRBD1 is a possible D gene (6 bases). V was cut by 6 bases and J by 5 bases, with 22 bases left in between. The germline V gene encodes CDR1 SEHNR and CDR2 FQNEAQ (reference sequence). This CDR3 has 17 amino acids. This CDR3 reads CASSQNLQGMWTGELFF. The CDR3, as DNA: TGTGCCAGCAGTCAAAATCTACAGGGCATGTGGACCGGGGAGCTGTTTTTT. Based on the CDR3 plus reference TRBV7-9 and TRBJ2-2, the full variable domain is DTGVSQNPRHKITKRGQNVTFRCDPISEHNRLYWYRQTLGQGPEFLTYFQNEAQLEKSRLLSDRFSAERPKGSFSTLEIQRTEQGDSAMYLCASSQNLQGMWTGELFFGEGSRLTVL.

This chain uses TRBV28 with TRBJ1-2; 8 bases map to TRBD1. Trimming at V came to 4 bases and at J to 4 bases, leaving 8 bases not matched to a gene. Per the germline V gene, CDR1 is MDHEN and CDR2 is SYDVKM. The CDR3 sequence is 15 residues long. The CDR3 DNA reads as TGTGCCAGCAGTTCTGGTTCAGGGGGCACCTATGGCTACACCTTC. Translating gives CASSSGSGGTYGYTF.

The chain recombines TRBV7-9 with TRBJ1-2; 7 bases are a match to TRBD1. Germline values: CDR1 SEHNR, CDR2 FQNEAQ (reference sequence). CDR3 length equals 12 residues. Trimming cost V 5 bases and J 9 bases; bases outside gene matches: 6. The CDR3 loop is CASSGTGESYTF. DNA for the CDR3: TGTGCCAGCAGCGGAACAGGGGAAAGCTACACCTTC.

This clone showed up just once. The chain recombines TRBV6-5 with TRBJ2-7, with 7 bases identical to TRBD1. Germline CDR1 is MNHEY and CDR2 is SVGAGI. With 7 bases clipped from V and 3 bases from J, the junction kept 12 bases outside the gene matches. The CDR3 runs 15 residues. CDR3 DNA: TGTGCCAGCAATCCGTTTACGGGACAGTACTACGAGCAGTACTTC. Translating gives CASNPFTGQYYEQYF.

The chain has TRBV10-3 and TRBJ1-6, with TRBD1 matching 8 bases. The length of the CDR3 is 15 residues. CDR1 is ENHRY and CDR2 is SYGVKD in the germline V gene. The junction had 5 bases not matched to a gene; V was cut back by 4 bases and J by 6 bases. The CDR3 sequence is CAISGTGFGNSPLHF. In DNA, the CDR3 is TGTGCCATCAGTGGGACAGGGTTTGGTAATTCACCCCTCCACTTT.

The rearrangement uses TRBV13 and TRBJ1-2; TRBD1 agrees at 8 bases. The germline V gene has CDR1 PRHDT and CDR2 FYEKMQ (reference sequence). The CDR3 sequence is 13 residues long. V gave up 6 bases and J gave up 3 bases; unmatched junction bases: 3. The CDR3 sequence is CASRTGEDYGYTF. CDR3 sequence (DNA): TGTGCCAGCAGGACAGGGGAGGACTATGGCTACACCTTC.

The chain recombines TRBV19 with TRBJ1-2; weak D call: TRBD1 (5 bases). Trimming cost V 3 bases and J 0 bases, with 14 bases left between them. CDR1 is LNHDA, CDR2 SQIVND, per germline (reference sequence). CDR3 size: 16 residues. The CDR3 protein is CASSMDGDSSNYGYTF. CDR3 in DNA: TGTGCCAGTAGTATGGACGGCGACAGTTCTAACTATGGCTACACCTTC.

CDR3 DNA sequence: TGTGCCAGCAGCCCCTTAGCTAACTATGGCTACACCTTC. Its translation: CASSPLANYGYTF. The chain combines TRBV25-1 with TRBJ1-2, with D unresolved. CDR3 length: 13 amino acids. Germline CDR1 is MGHDK and CDR2 is SYGVNS. V was pared by 6 bases and J by 0 bases, with 8 bases between.

V gene TRBV11-2 combines with J gene TRBJ2-7, with TRBD1 identical over 12 bases. The CDR3 is 16 amino acids. V shed 5 bases, J shed 6 bases, and the junction held 11 bases outside the gene matches. Germline CDR1 and CDR2: SGHAT and FQNNGV. The CDR3 loop reads CASSAIPGQGAVEQYF. Here the CDR3 DNA reads TGTGCCAGCAGCGCTATTCCGGGACAGGGGGCCGTCGAGCAGTACTTC. The variable domain in full, completed from reference TRBV11-2 and TRBJ2-7, reads EAGVAQSPRYKIIEKRQSVAFWCNPISGHATLYWYQQILGQGPKLLIQFQNNGVVDDSQLPKDRFSAERLKGVDSTLKIQPAKLEDSAVYLCASSAIPGQGAVEQYFGPGTRLTVT.

The count of this clone is one. The chain has TRBV9 and TRBJ1-3, with unresolved D. Germline V gene sequence: CDR1 SGDLS, CDR2 YYNGEE. The V gene lost 3 bases and the J gene lost 5 bases, with 12 bases spanning the gap. The CDR3 loop spans 14 amino acids. The CDR3 DNA reads as TGTGCCAGCAGCGCCCGGGGTCTTCGAAACACCATATATTTT. Amino acid sequence: CASSARGLRNTIYF.